Sequencing of this TCR beta chain was carried out in a study of blood T cell repertoires in COVID-19. Background on the study: Two negative PCRs, clearance, or symptom resolution were required of recovered Cohort 3 donors. T cells, B-cell-depleted T cells, or PBMCs supplied cDNA or gDNA.

V lost 5 bases and J lost 7; bases outside the gene matches: 8. Germline V lookup: CDR1 LNHDA, CDR2 SQIVND (reference sequence). This CDR3 region has 13 residues. Participant age was roughly 18 to 100 years, and participants resided in fewer than 25 US areas. Researchers sorted participants into cohorts using their self-reported clinical history. Only in-frame clones appear in the TCRdb table, and some are missing; sequencing was by immunoSEQ multiplex PCR. The sample has under 150,000 clones; over 70% are singletons. This sequence was found in a man aged 45-65 years in a cohort exposed to, infected with or recovered from COVID-19 (not recorded which). The rearrangement uses TRBV19 and TRBJ2-7, with 7 bases that match TRBD2. Sequencing was performed on PBMCs or T cells enriched from blood (not recorded which). The CDR3 sequence is CASSPTSREEQYF. The CDR3 nucleotides read TGTGCCAGTAGTCCGACTAGCCGAGAAGAGCAGTACTTC.